This entry lists 11 T cell receptor beta chains sequenced from one sample in a study of T cells in Graves' hyperthyroidism and ophthalmopathy. Using RNA transcripts as the source, TCR beta CDR3 regions were amplified. HTBI primers were employed in a first-round RT-PCR of the TCR CDR3. TCRdb used MiXCR to reprocess the multiplex PCR reads, holding one entry per CDR3 protein. The sample lists 300,000 to 400,000 distinct CDR3 sequences; about 15% were seen once. Sequencing was performed on blood. The receptor set was obtained from a woman aged 25-40 years with Graves' hyperthyroidism.

This clonotype turned up a few times. V and J are TRBV12-3 or TRBV12-4 and TRBJ1-6; the D gene is possibly TRBD1 (5 bases). The CDR3 is 14 amino acids. The ends were cut back, 3 bases at V and 5 bases at J, with 8 bases in the middle. The CDR3 reads CASSFAGDNSPLHF. CDR3 DNA sequence: TGTGCCAGCAGTTTTGCGGGGGATAATTCACCCCTCCACTTT.

This clonotype showed up just a few times. This chain connects TRBV4-1 to TRBJ2-7, with 9 bases lining up with TRBD2. With V trimmed by 1 base and J by 0 bases, 4 bases remained unmatched. The CDR3 contains 16 residues. Germline CDR1 MGHRA, CDR2 YSYEKL. The CDR3 sequence is CASSQVSGRSSYEQYF. The DNA of the CDR3 is TGCGCCAGCAGCCAAGTGAGCGGGAGGAGCTCCTACGAGCAGTACTTC.

The table lists this clonotype with many counts. The gene calls are TRBV20-1 and TRBJ1-2; possibly TRBD1 for D (6 bases). The germline gives CDR1 DFQATT, CDR2 SNEGSKA (reference sequence). This CDR3 region has 12 residues. CDR3 amino acids: CGPGDFDYGYTF. Written as DNA, the CDR3 is TGCGGGCCAGGGGATTTCGACTATGGCTACACCTTC.

This clonotype was seen many times. The rearrangement joins TRBV19 to TRBJ2-2; no clear D gene. Germline V gene sequence: CDR1 LNHDA, CDR2 SQIVND (reference sequence). This CDR3 has 14 amino acids. Trimming shortened V by 4 bases and J by 4 bases, and 10 bases separated the two germline ends. The CDR3 protein is CASSTGVGTGELFF. As DNA, the CDR3 is TGTGCCAGTAGTACCGGCGTCGGCACCGGGGAGCTGTTTTTT.

This clonotype was seen only a few times. J is TRBJ2-3 and V is TRBV29-1; possible D gene TRBD1, 6 bases. CDR1 SQVTM and CDR2 ANQGSEA come from the germline V gene. Trimming took 0 bases from V and 3 from J, leaving 13 bases between them. The CDR3 covers 15 residues. Here the CDR3 reads CSVEDQGSVTDTQYF. Here the CDR3 DNA reads TGCAGCGTTGAAGATCAGGGGTCGGTAACAGATACGCAGTATTTT.

The V and J genes are TRBV12-3 or TRBV12-4 and TRBJ2-3; 7 bases map to TRBD2. V gave up 6 bases and J gave up 3 bases; unmatched junction bases: 15. The CDR3 extends over 17 amino acids. CDR3 protein: CASSRERAAGRTDTQYF. The CDR3 DNA reads TGTGCCAGCAGCCGCGAAAGAGCAGCGGGAAGGACAGATACGCAGTATTTT.

The chain is built from TRBV2 and TRBJ2-5, with D maybe TRBD1 (5 bases). The CDR3 has 13 residues. The V end lost 7 bases, the J end lost 3 bases, and 12 bases lay between the germline ends. Germline CDR1 and CDR2: SNHLY and FYNNEI. The CDR3 region is CASNLDREETQYF. The CDR3 nucleotides are TGTGCCAGCAACCTAGACAGAGAAGAGACCCAGTACTTC.

The J gene is TRBJ2-1, the V gene TRBV6-1; D might be TRBD1 (9 bases). Germline V CDR1 and CDR2: MNHNS, SASEGT. This CDR3 has 18 amino acids. V was pared by 6 bases and J by 6 bases, with 27 bases between. CDR3 coding DNA: TGTGCCAGCAGCCGGGACAGGGCAACCGGGACTAGTTCCAATGAGCAGTTCTTC. Protein: CASSRDRATGTSSNEQFF.

This clonotype was picked up many times. The chain combines TRBV29-1 with TRBJ2-3; D possibly matches TRBD1 or TRBD2 (5 bases each). Trimming removed 7 bases at V and 2 bases at J, with 13 bases between. Per germline, CDR1 SQVTM and CDR2 ANQGSEA. The CDR3 runs 13 residues. DNA for the CDR3: TGCAGCGGGTCGGGGCGACTCACAGATACGCAGTATTTT. Protein product: CSGSGRLTDTQYF.

This clonotype has more than one count but fewer than ten. The V call is TRBV20-1, the J call TRBJ2-3; 8 bases fit TRBD2. The germline gives CDR1 DFQATT, CDR2 SNEGSKA (reference sequence). The CDR3 is 15 amino acids. J gave up 6 bases and V 3 bases, and 11 bases lay outside the gene matches. DNA of the CDR3: TGCAGTGCTAGGCGCCGGGGGGGAGGCCAGGATACGCAGTATTTT. Amino acid sequence: CSARRRGGGQDTQYF.

This clonotype was seen only a few times. This chain joins TRBV2 and TRBJ1-5; weak D call: TRBD1 (5 bases). V lost 6 bases and J 4 bases, leaving 16 bases between the germline ends. The CDR3 contains 15 residues. Looked up from germline, CDR1 is SNHLY and CDR2 is FYNNEI. This CDR3 is CASREKTGINQPQHF. As DNA, the CDR3 is TGTGCCAGCAGGGAAAAAACAGGTATAAATCAGCCCCAGCATTTT.